This is a list of T cell receptor beta chains from one sample in a study of T-cell memory formation after mild COVID-19. TCRdb ran MiXCR on the 5' RACE reads and lists one entry per CDR3 protein. The sample has about 420,000 distinct CDR3 sequences, 23% seen once. Material for sequencing was PBMCs or a T cell subset sorted from them (not recorded which). The receptors shown here come from an adult woman who had mild COVID-19 (a few samples of this study predate the infection). Cell type and time point are not known. Both conserved end residues are part of each CDR3. Fields, in order: V gene, J gene, CDR3 protein.

>TRBV7-2|TRBJ1-1
CASSLMGGNTEAFF
>TRBV10-3|TRBJ1-3
CAISESPRNGNTIYF
>TRBV29-1|TRBJ2-7
CSVGGWAGYEQYF
>TRBV7-9|TRBJ2-5
CASSSDRVGQETQYF
>TRBV27|TRBJ2-7
CATRDGGLRYEQYF
>TRBV5-1|TRBJ2-3
CASSLAERTTDTQYF
>TRBV12-3/TRBV12-4|TRBJ1-4
CASSAGQTYNEKLFF
>TRBV6-2/TRBV6-3|TRBJ2-5
CASSIGTGGYQETQYF
>TRBV24-1|TRBJ2-1
CATSVGDSSYNEQFF
>TRBV7-3|TRBJ1-2
CASSLTGRDEHGYTF
>TRBV13|TRBJ2-1
CASSHTVRDSRIREFF
>TRBV7-7|TRBJ2-1
CASSLLASHEQFF
>TRBV5-4|TRBJ1-1
CASSIYSSEAFF
>TRBV6-1|TRBJ1-4
CASSDRRGVDEKLFF
>TRBV20-1|TRBJ2-7
CSAQGGDEQYF
>TRBV7-9|TRBJ2-7
CASSFGGGTGNFYEQYF
>TRBV4-2|TRBJ2-2
CASSQIPLLPGELFF
>TRBV12-3/TRBV12-4|TRBJ2-5
CASSPTGTRTETQYF
>TRBV19|TRBJ1-1
CASSILWQGNTEAFF
>TRBV4-2|TRBJ2-7
CASSQDIGGLLDEQYF
>TRBV6-1|TRBJ1-5
CASSARAANNQPQHF
>TRBV24-1|TRBJ2-7
CATSDPKKSSYEQYF
>TRBV30|TRBJ2-5
CAWSVGIQETQYF
>TRBV4-1|TRBJ2-1
CASSLHPHGGAGNEQFF
>TRBV19|TRBJ1-1
CASSNAYPNTEAFF
>TRBV14|TRBJ2-3
CASSHPPTLIGTDTQYF
>TRBV20-1|TRBJ2-7
CSATGGNEQYF
>TRBV11-3|TRBJ2-5
CASSLDYGGLAGQETQYF
>TRBV15|TRBJ2-7
CATSRDSGQGVGQYF
>TRBV10-3|TRBJ1-4
CAISEDLRGEKLFF
>TRBV7-2|TRBJ1-4
CASSPSQRSNEKLFF
>TRBV5-1|TRBJ2-3
CASSLSSGSRSDTQYF
>TRBV7-2|TRBJ1-1
CASRTTGAGEAFF
>TRBV9|TRBJ2-3
CASSVASGGTTDTQYF
>TRBV12-3/TRBV12-4|TRBJ2-3
CASSFGTDTQYF
>TRBV10-3|TRBJ2-5
CAIGTGETQYF
>TRBV12-3/TRBV12-4|TRBJ1-4
CASSLVREKLFF
>TRBV20-1|TRBJ2-1
CSARVSEGRSYNEQFF
>TRBV6-6|TRBJ2-7
CASSYSGPEQYF
>TRBV11-2|TRBJ2-2
CASSLDLAVVAGELFF
>TRBV5-1|TRBJ1-1
CASNLDKNTEAFF
>TRBV29-1|TRBJ2-4
CSAGQGGDIQYF
>TRBV19|TRBJ1-5
CASTSTGGLNQPQHF
>TRBV3-1|TRBJ1-2
CASSLQLASGYTF
>TRBV7-9|TRBJ1-3
CASSSTDSGNTIYF